The 23 T cell receptor beta chains presented below share a single source sample, sequenced in a study of T cells after yellow fever vaccination. TCRdb itself ran the 5' RACE reads through MiXCR, one entry per CDR3 protein. The sample lists 150,000 to 200,000 distinct CDR3 sequences, 8% to 13% seen once, with 36% in the top ten. The sequences come from CD8+ T cells sorted from PBMCs, collected 15 days after the yellow fever booster vaccination. These receptors were obtained from a man between 18 and 35 years old who received the YFV17D yellow fever vaccine.

A few counts support this clonotype. The CDR3 region has the DNA TGTGCCAGCAGCCAAGAGGTAGGGATCGGAAACTCCTACGAGCAGTACTTC. This sequence encodes CASSQEVGIGNSYEQYF. This chain joins TRBV14 and TRBJ2-7; D ambiguous. Germline V lookup: CDR1 SGHDN, CDR2 FVKESK. Deletions cut 0 bases from V and 0 bases from J, with 15 bases between. The CDR3 runs 17 residues.

Here the CDR3 reads CASRKAPHNEQFF. The CDR3 DNA follows: TGTGCCAGCAGAAAGGCCCCCCACAATGAGCAGTTCTTC. The chain couples TRBV7-8 to TRBJ2-1; D is uncertain. V lost 6 bases and J 5 bases, leaving 11 bases between the germline ends. CDR3 length: 13 residues. From germline, CDR1 is SGHVS and CDR2 FQNEAQ.

CDR3 protein: CASSQLGRINQPQHF. The CDR3 coding sequence is TGCGCCAGCAGCCAACTTGGACGGATCAATCAGCCCCAGCATTTT. J is TRBJ1-5 and V is TRBV4-1; D call uncertain. V shed 2 bases and J shed 3 bases, with 11 bases lying between them. The CDR3 is 15 residues long. Germline V gene data show CDR1 as MGHRA and CDR2 as YSYEKL.

The genes are TRBV6-1 and TRBJ1-2; D not certain. Germline V gene lookup returns CDR1 MNHNS and CDR2 SASEGT. V lost 5 bases and J lost 2, with 12 bases in between. The CDR3 runs 14 residues. DNA for the CDR3: TGTGCCAGCAGTTCCGGACGGGGAAACTATGGCTACACCTTC. Translating gives CASSSGRGNYGYTF.

This clonotype was seen repeatedly, ten times or more. V gene TRBV20-1 combines with J gene TRBJ2-1, with D unresolved. The CDR3 loop spans 13 amino acids. The germline V gene has CDR1 DFQATT and CDR2 SNEGSKA (reference sequence). The V and J ends lost 3 bases and 8 bases respectively, with 14 bases between them. In DNA form, the CDR3 reads TGCAGTGCTAGGATCTTAGTTAAGCATGAGCAGTTCTTC. Its translation is CSARILVKHEQFF.

The sample holds a few counts of this clonotype. The rearrangement joins TRBV7-9 to TRBJ2-3, with 16 positions matching TRBD2. The germline V gene encodes CDR1 SEHNR and CDR2 FQNEAQ (reference sequence). Unmatched junction bases numbered 12, after V lost 5 bases and J lost 4 bases. The CDR3 has 19 residues. The CDR3 spells CASSTGTSGGDFGPDTQYF. Written as DNA, the CDR3 is TGTGCCAGCAGCACCGGGACTAGCGGGGGGGATTTCGGCCCAGATACGCAGTATTTT.

The chain uses TRBV11-2 and TRBJ2-3; 7 bases agree with TRBD2. Germline V gene sequence: CDR1 SGHAT, CDR2 FQNNGV. The J segment lost 2 bases and the V segment lost 1 base, leaving 3 bases of the junction unmatched. The CDR3 spans 15 residues. CDR3 sequence reads: CASSLGGDYTDTQYF. CDR3 bases: TGTGCCAGCAGCTTAGGGGGGGACTACACAGATACGCAGTATTTT. Based on the CDR3 plus reference TRBV11-2 and TRBJ2-3, the full variable domain is EAGVAQSPRYKIIEKRQSVAFWCNPISGHATLYWYQQILGQGPKLLIQFQNNGVVDDSQLPKDRFSAERLKGVDSTLKIQPAKLEDSAVYLCASSLGGDYTDTQYFGPGTRLTVL.

This clonotype was counted a few times. The chain employs TRBV7-9 and TRBJ2-7; 7 nucleotides align to TRBD2. From germline, CDR1 is SEHNR and CDR2 FQNEAQ (reference sequence). There are 14 residues in the CDR3. With 4 bases clipped from V and 2 bases from J, the junction kept 5 bases outside the gene matches. DNA for the CDR3: TGTGCCAGCAGCTATGACGGGGGGACCTACGAGCAGTACTTC. The encoded protein is CASSYDGGTYEQYF.

The rearrangement joins TRBV6-5 to TRBJ1-1, with D possibly being TRBD1 (5 bases). V lost 2 bases, J lost 5 bases, and 18 bases lay in between. Germline loops: CDR1 MNHEY, CDR2 SVGAGI. The CDR3 sequence is 16 residues long. The CDR3 DNA is TGTGCCAGCAGTTACCGGGGGGGGGTAGGTGCTACTGAAGCTTTCTTT. Its protein is CASSYRGGVGATEAFF.

The CDR3 spells CASSYGSGDGYTF. The CDR3 nucleotides are TGTGCCAGCAGTTACGGCTCGGGAGATGGCTACACCTTC. J is TRBJ1-2 and V is TRBV6-2 or TRBV6-3; D unclear. The CDR3 extends over 13 amino acids. Trimming removed 2 bases at V and 6 bases at J, with 10 bases between. Germline V gene sequence: CDR1 MNHEY, CDR2 SVGEGT.

The chain employs TRBV4-1 and TRBJ2-1; 7 bases align to TRBD2. CDR1 and CDR2 (germline): MGHRA, YSYEKL. The CDR3 is made up of 17 amino acids. The J segment lost 7 bases and the V segment lost 1 base, leaving 13 bases of the junction unmatched. The CDR3 nucleotides read TGCGCCAGCAGCCAAGTCGGGGAGGGGACCCTAGTAAATGAGCAGTTCTTC. This codes for CASSQVGEGTLVNEQFF.

This clonotype was counted ten times or more. The chain couples TRBV7-9 to TRBJ1-5; maybe TRBD1 (5 bases). V lost 4 bases and J lost 1, with 5 bases in between. This CDR3 has 13 residues. The germline CDR1 and CDR2 sequences are SEHNR and FQNEAQ (reference sequence). The CDR3 DNA follows: TGTGCCAGCAGCTCAGGGAGCAATCAGCCCCAGCATTTT. Protein product: CASSSGSNQPQHF.

The rearrangement links TRBV20-1 to TRBJ2-7; TRBD2 matches 7 bases. V lost 6 bases, J lost 3 bases, and 5 bases stayed unmatched. CDR3 size: 12 residues. Germline CDR1 and CDR2: DFQATT and SNEGSKA (reference sequence). The CDR3 DNA reads TGCAGTGCCAGGACTAGTATCTACGAGCAGTACTTC. Its translation is CSARTSIYEQYF.

The chain joins TRBV4-1 to TRBJ1-4, with a possible D match to TRBD1 (5 bases). The germline V gene has CDR1 MGHRA and CDR2 YSYEKL. CDR3 length: 16 residues. Trimming removed 4 bases at V and 5 bases at J, with 17 bases between. CDR3: CASSPRGVGLNEKLFF. In DNA, the CDR3 is TGCGCCAGCAGCCCGCGAGGGGTAGGGCTGAATGAAAAACTGTTTTTT.

In its sample, this clonotype was seen a few times. V is TRBV5-8 and J is TRBJ2-1, with D possibly matching TRBD1 (5 bases). Deletions cut 7 bases from V and 2 bases from J, with 13 bases between. CDR1 and CDR2 from the germline V gene are SGHTS and YDEGEE. The CDR3 totals 14 residues. CDR3 region: CASGQINTYNEQFF. CDR3 sequence (DNA): TGTGCCAGCGGACAAATTAATACCTACAATGAGCAGTTCTTC. The full variable domain, its missing parts supplied by reference TRBV5-8 and TRBJ2-1, is EAGVTQSPTHLIKTRGQQATLRCSPISGHTSVYWYQQALGLGLQFLLWYDEGEERNRGNFPPRFSGRQFPNYSSELNVNALELEDSALYLCASGQINTYNEQFFGPGTRLTVL.

The rearrangement links TRBV12-3 or TRBV12-4 to TRBJ2-4; 7 nucleotides align to TRBD1. CDR3 size: 16 residues. With V trimmed by 3 bases and J by 0 bases, 5 bases remained unmatched. DNA for the CDR3: TGTGCCAGCAGTTTTGAGGGACAGCAAGCCAAAAACATTCAGTACTTC. This sequence encodes CASSFEGQQAKNIQYF.

This clonotype was found a few times. The chain has TRBV2 and TRBJ2-3; 9 bases align to TRBD1. The germline V gene encodes CDR1 SNHLY and CDR2 FYNNEI. The junction had 9 bases not matched to a gene; V was cut back by 10 bases and J by 4 bases. The CDR3 spans 14 residues. In nucleotides, the CDR3 is TGTGCCATCGCCCCGGGACAGGGTGCAGATACGCAGTATTTT. Translating it yields CAIAPGQGADTQYF. Filled out from reference TRBV2 and TRBJ2-3, the complete variable domain reads EPEVTQTPSHQVTQMGQEVILRCVPISNHLYFYWYRQILGQKVEFLVSFYNNEISEKSEIFDDQFSVERPDGSNFTLKIRSTKLEDSAMYFCAIAPGQGADTQYFGPGTRLTVL.

This clonotype was observed a single time. The J gene is TRBJ2-7, the V gene TRBV5-1; a weak D match, TRBD2 (6 bases). The V end was cut by 0 bases, the J end by 5 bases, with 12 bases between. This CDR3 is 14 amino acids long. The germline gives CDR1 SGHRS, CDR2 YFSETQ. As DNA, the CDR3 is TGCGCCAGCAGCTTGGGAGTTTGGGGGGACGAGCAGTACTTC. Protein: CASSLGVWGDEQYF.

The V call is TRBV6-2 or TRBV6-3, the J call TRBJ2-2; D unresolved. Germline assignment: CDR1 MNHEY and CDR2 SVGEGT. This CDR3 has 14 residues. V was pared by 8 bases and J by 1 base, with 11 bases between. CDR3 DNA sequence: TGTGCCAGCCTGCTGGGATTGAACACCGGGGAGCTGTTTTTT. Its translation is CASLLGLNTGELFF.

In its sample, this clonotype was seen many times. The chain carries TRBV20-1 and TRBJ2-7; TRBD2 agrees at 12 bases. The ends lost 1 base at V and 6 bases at J; junction bases unmatched: 13. The germline CDR1 and CDR2 sequences are DFQATT and SNEGSKA (reference sequence). This CDR3 has 17 residues. The CDR3 loop reads CSARGLAGALGVGEQYF. The CDR3 nucleotides read TGCAGTGCTAGAGGACTAGCGGGGGCCTTAGGCGTTGGCGAGCAGTACTTC.

This rearrangement joins TRBV4-1 to TRBJ2-7; 8 bases align to TRBD1. The CDR3 totals 13 residues. Germline CDR1 is MGHRA and CDR2 is YSYEKL. The V segment lost 4 bases and the J segment 5 bases; nucleotides outside the gene matches: 4. In DNA form, the CDR3 reads TGCGCCAGCAGCCCCCGGACAGGGAACGAGCAGTACTTC. This gives the protein CASSPRTGNEQYF.

The CDR3 region has the DNA TGCGCCAGCAGCCCGTCGGGTTGGGGGCTCGGGGAGCTGTTTTTT. It encodes CASSPSGWGLGELFF. The gene calls are TRBV4-1 and TRBJ2-2, with a weak D call TRBD1 (6 bases). The V and J ends lost 4 bases and 7 bases respectively, with 16 bases between them. The CDR3 extends over 15 amino acids. Germline V lookup: CDR1 MGHRA, CDR2 YSYEKL.

There are many counts of this clonotype. The chain recombines TRBV24-1 with TRBJ2-1; 7 positions agree with TRBD2. V trimming: 4 bases; J trimming: 8 bases; junction bases outside the gene matches: 13. This CDR3 has 16 residues. CDR1 is KGHDR and CDR2 is SFDVKD in the germline V gene. CDR3 in amino acids: CATSDPSRGTIDEQFF. The CDR3 coding sequence is TGTGCCACCAGTGACCCTTCCCGCGGGACTATAGATGAGCAGTTCTTC.